Each of the 18 T cell receptor beta chains below was sequenced from the same sample in a study of vaccination effects on CD4 cells after COVID-19. Antigen-specific CD4+ T cells were expanded (with viral peptide pools) by the ViraFEST assay ahead of sequencing. The culture ran for 10 days, and then CD4+ T cells were isolated. Vaccine recipients had no previous SARS-CoV-2 infection; their nucleocapsid antibodies were negative. What these receptors recognize is not known. Assay used: immunoSEQ multiplex PCR; TCRdb lists only in-frame clones, some missing. The data hold 25,000 to 30,000 clones, with around 75% observed a single time. The source was CD4+ T cells from PBMCs cultured with HCoV-NL63 spike peptides, collected before COVID-19 vaccination. These receptors all come from a human donor who received a COVID-19 vaccine.

This chain joins TRBV27 and TRBJ1-5, with TRBD1 matching 7 bases. CDR1 is MNHEY, CDR2 SMNVEV, per germline (reference sequence). V was clipped by 2 bases and J by 7 bases; unmatched bases: 8. The CDR3 contains 15 residues. Written as DNA, the CDR3 is TGTGCCAGCAGTTTAAGAACAGGGGTCCACCAGCCCCAGCATTTT. It encodes CASSLRTGVHQPQHF.

This sequence joins TRBV4-3 and TRBJ1-1, with D possibly matching TRBD1 (6 bases). Germline V lookup: CDR1 LGHNA, CDR2 YSLEER. The CDR3 has 14 residues. Trimming removed 6 bases at V and 6 bases at J, with 17 bases between. The CDR3 DNA sequence: TGCGCCAGCAGTGGGGGGCTCGGAGGCGCTGAAGCTTTCTTT. Its protein product is CASSGGLGGAEAFF.

The chain combines TRBV29-1 with TRBJ2-2; D may be TRBD2 (7 bases). Germline assignment: CDR1 SQVTM and CDR2 ANQGSEA. This CDR3 is 14 amino acids long. The V end lost 7 bases, the J end lost 2 bases, and 14 bases lay between the germline ends. The CDR3 loop reads CSAGGGPNTGELFF. CDR3 DNA sequence: TGCAGCGCTGGGGGGGGCCCTAACACCGGGGAGCTGTTTTTT.

This clone was seen only a few times. This rearrangement joins TRBV27 to TRBJ2-7; perhaps TRBD1 as D (7 bases). The germline V and J ends were trimmed by 4 bases and 1 base, with 17 bases remaining between them. Germline-derived CDR1 and CDR2 are MNHEY and SMNVEV (reference sequence). The CDR3 totals 16 residues. The CDR3 region has the DNA TGTGCCAGCAGTTCCAGGGGGGTGGACCTATCCTACGAGCAGTACTTC. It specifies CASSSRGVDLSYEQYF.

This clone was found once. The J gene is TRBJ2-7, the V gene TRBV5-1; 8 bases fit TRBD2. This CDR3 is 16 amino acids long. The junction had 6 bases not matched to a gene; V was cut back by 1 base and J by 0 bases. CDR1 and CDR2 (germline): SGHRS, YFSETQ. The CDR3 coding sequence is TGCGCCAGCAGCTTGAGGGCAGCGGGGGACTCCTACGAGCAGTACTTC. Amino acids: CASSLRAAGDSYEQYF.

A single count supports this clone. The V call is TRBV19, the J call TRBJ2-6; D remains unclear. CDR3 length equals 16 residues. The germline V and J ends were trimmed by 1 base and 0 bases, with 7 bases remaining between them. The germline V gene encodes CDR1 LNHDA and CDR2 SQIVND (reference sequence). CDR3 in amino acids: CASSIGLLSGANVLTF. The DNA of the CDR3 is TGTGCCAGTAGTATAGGACTGCTCTCTGGGGCCAACGTCCTGACTTTC.

J is TRBJ1-2 and V is TRBV19; D is unresolved. V was shortened by 7 bases and J by 2 bases, with 11 bases between the two germline ends. Germline CDR1 and CDR2: LNHDA and SQIVND (reference sequence). This CDR3 is built from 13 residues. The CDR3 is CASTTQVNYGYTF. CDR3 DNA sequence: TGTGCCAGTACAACCCAGGTCAACTATGGCTACACCTTC.

The chain has TRBV25-1 and TRBJ2-6; weak D call: TRBD2 (6 bases). This CDR3 contains 15 residues. V was cut by 6 bases and J by 0 bases, with 9 bases left in between. Germline CDR1 and CDR2: MGHDK and SYGVNS. As DNA, the CDR3 is TGTGCCAGCAGCCGGAGGGGCTCTGGGGCCAACGTCCTGACTTTC. Its translation is CASSRRGSGANVLTF.

The rearrangement uses TRBV5-6 and TRBJ2-7, with D perhaps being TRBD1 or TRBD2 (5 bases each). The CDR3 runs to 13 residues. CDR1 is SGHDT, CDR2 YYEEEE, per germline. With 4 bases removed from V and 2 bases from J, the gap between germline ends came to 10 bases. CDR3 in DNA: TGTGCCAGCAGCCGGGACCGAACCTACGAGCAGTACTTC. Residues: CASSRDRTYEQYF.

V is TRBV9 and J is TRBJ1-5; D is perhaps TRBD1 (5 bases). Germline V CDR1 and CDR2: SGDLS, YYNGEE. The CDR3 has 13 residues. The V end was cut by 3 bases, the J end by 6 bases, with 10 bases between. The CDR3 DNA reads as TGTGCCAGCAGCGAGGGCGGGACTCAGCCCCAGCATTTT. It translates to CASSEGGTQPQHF.

The gene calls are TRBV5-1 and TRBJ2-2, with TRBD1 matching 7 bases. The CDR3 extends over 15 amino acids. V lost 4 bases and J lost 2; bases outside the gene matches: 5. Per germline, CDR1 SGHRS and CDR2 YFSETQ. As DNA, the CDR3 is TGCGCCAGCAGCGCGACAGGGCAAAACACCGGGGAGCTGTTTTTT. As protein: CASSATGQNTGELFF.

This chain connects TRBV19 to TRBJ1-1; 9 bases match TRBD1. V lost 7 bases, J lost 5 bases, and 14 bases stayed unmatched. CDR3 length: 16 amino acids. CDR1 and CDR2 (germline): LNHDA, SQIVND (reference sequence). This CDR3 reads CASTHWKDRGETEAFF. Written as DNA, the CDR3 is TGTGCCAGTACCCACTGGAAGGACAGGGGTGAGACTGAAGCTTTCTTT.

The chain couples TRBV2 to TRBJ1-5; no reliable D call. CDR3 size: 16 residues. V was shortened by 4 bases and J by 2 bases, with 15 bases between the two germline ends. Germline V CDR1 and CDR2: SNHLY, FYNNEI. CDR3: CASSVRAARGNQPQHF. The CDR3, as DNA: TGTGCCAGCAGTGTGCGGGCAGCGAGGGGCAATCAGCCCCAGCATTTT.

This rearrangement joins TRBV5-1 to TRBJ2-5; the match to TRBD2 covers 7 bases. CDR1 SGHRS and CDR2 YFSETQ come from the germline V gene. This CDR3 is 15 amino acids long. With V trimmed by 3 bases and J by 4 bases, 9 bases remained unmatched. For the CDR3, the DNA is TGCGCCAGCAGCTGGGGGGGGACCCAGCGAGAGACCCAGTACTTC. Translation gives CASSWGGTQRETQYF. Combining the CDR3 with reference TRBV5-1 and TRBJ2-5 gives the whole variable domain KAGVTQTPRYLIKTRGQQVTLSCSPISGHRSVSWYQQTPGQGLQFLFEYFSETQRNKGNFPGRFSGRQFSNSRSEMNVSTLELGDSALYLCASSWGGTQRETQYFGPGTRLLVL.

The chain combines TRBV7-8 with TRBJ2-7, with a weak D call TRBD2 (6 bases). Trimming removed 6 bases from V and 7 bases from J, with 28 bases in between. The germline CDR1 and CDR2 sequences are SGHVS and FQNEAQ. The CDR3 consists of 17 residues. DNA of the CDR3: TGTGCCAGCAGTTATCGGGTTCGGGGTAGCGGAGGGCGGGAGCAGTACTTC. Its translation: CASSYRVRGSGGREQYF.

This chain uses TRBV11-3 with TRBJ2-5; no clear D. This CDR3 is built from 13 residues. V was pared by 4 bases and J by 4 bases, with 10 bases between. Per germline, CDR1 SGHNT and CDR2 YENEEA. The CDR3 loop reads CASSSYVGETQYF. Written as DNA, the CDR3 is TGTGCCAGCAGCTCATACGTTGGAGAGACCCAGTACTTC.

The chain is built from TRBV9 and TRBJ2-7; no definite D call. V lost 2 bases and J 4 bases, leaving 10 bases between the germline ends. Germline CDR1 reads SGDLS; CDR2 reads YYNGEE. This CDR3 comprises 13 residues. CDR3 protein: CASSVGFSYEQYF. CDR3 nucleotide sequence: TGTGCCAGCAGCGTTGGGTTCTCATACGAGCAGTACTTC.

This chain connects TRBV5-1 to TRBJ1-5, with D tentatively TRBD1 (6 bases). Germline V lookup: CDR1 SGHRS, CDR2 YFSETQ. V was trimmed by 4 bases and J by 1 base, leaving 12 bases between them. The CDR3 runs to 15 residues. CDR3 sequence reads: CASSQGHGSNQPQHF. The CDR3 DNA follows: TGCGCCAGCAGCCAGGGACACGGCAGCAATCAGCCCCAGCATTTT.